The 27 T cell receptor beta chains below were found in one sample sequenced in a study of tumor-infiltrating lymphocytes in oesophageal squamous cell carcinoma. TCRdb recomputed calls from the PCR reads with MiXCR, one row per CDR3 protein. This sample has 9,500 to 15,000 distinct CDR3 sequences, with about 54% found just once. Sequencing used esophageal tumor tissue. These receptors came from a female donor with esophageal squamous cell carcinoma.

This chain connects TRBV20-1 to TRBJ2-7; 10 bases align to TRBD2. Germline lookup yields CDR1 DFQATT and CDR2 SNEGSKA (reference sequence). V shed 6 bases and J 0 bases; nucleotides not matched to a gene: 8. There are 15 residues in the CDR3. The CDR3 spells CSAAHPSGSSYEQYF. CDR3 nucleotide sequence: TGCAGTGCCGCCCATCCTAGCGGGAGCTCCTACGAGCAGTACTTC.

This sequence joins TRBV11-3 and TRBJ2-5, with 7 positions matching TRBD1. CDR3 length: 15 residues. Germline lookup yields CDR1 SGHNT and CDR2 YENEEA. Losses at the gene ends were 1 base for V and 5 bases for J; bases not matched to a gene: 7. The CDR3 DNA follows: TGTGCCAGCAGCTTAGCCTTGACAGGGTTGGAGACCCAGTACTTC. Amino acids: CASSLALTGLETQYF.

This clonotype was counted a few times. This chain uses TRBV7-3 with TRBJ2-1, with 7 bases matching TRBD2. Germline V CDR1 and CDR2: SGHTA, FQGTGA. The CDR3 runs to 16 residues. Losses at the gene ends were 4 bases for V and 0 bases for J; bases not matched to a gene: 6. The CDR3 nucleotides read TGTGCCAGCAGCTCCCAACGGACTAGCTCCTACAATGAGCAGTTCTTC. This gives the protein CASSSQRTSSYNEQFF.

This chain connects TRBV4-2 to TRBJ2-7, with D hard to call. Between the trimmed V and J ends, which lost 0 bases and 4 bases, there was a span of 4 bases. The germline V gene encodes CDR1 LGHNA and CDR2 YNFKEQ. CDR3 length: 12 amino acids. CDR3 region: CASSQDAYEQYF. In DNA, the CDR3 is TGTGCCAGCAGCCAAGACGCTTACGAGCAGTACTTC.

This clonotype was seen just once. As the CDR3 is not closed by the conserved phenylalanine or tryptophan, this likely results from a read error. The limits of the CDR3 on the DNA are not certain, so only TCRdb's listed CDR3 is given. This chain uses TRBV7-6 with TRBJ2-3; no DNA check was done on the table's D call, TRBD1. The CDR3 extends over 18 residues, inclusive of both ends. Looked up from germline, CDR1 is SGHVS and CDR2 is FNYEAQ. The chain's CDR3 is CASSLDRTDYSATQYFGP.

The gene calls are TRBV7-6 and TRBJ1-5; D is undetermined. CDR1 is SGHVS and CDR2 is FNYEAQ in the germline V gene. V was pared by 2 bases and J by 4 bases, with 12 bases between. This CDR3 has 15 residues. The CDR3 nucleotides are TGTGCCAGCAGCTTACAGTCAGGCGTTAATCAGCCCCAGCATTTT. Translated, it gives CASSLQSGVNQPQHF. The full variable domain, in which reference TRBV7-6 and TRBJ1-5 provide the parts outside the CDR3, is GAGVSQSPRYKVTKRGQDVALRCDPISGHVSLYWYRQALGQGPEFLTYFNYEAQQDKSGLPNDRFSAERPEGSISTLTIQRTEQRDSAMYRCASSLQSGVNQPQHFGDGTRLSIL.

This clonotype has more than one count but fewer than ten. The chain recombines TRBV7-2 with TRBJ2-7; D unclear. Germline V gene sequence: CDR1 SGHTA, CDR2 FQGNSA. Between the trimmed V and J ends, which lost 2 bases and 7 bases, there was a span of 6 bases. The CDR3 length is 11 residues. The CDR3 protein is CASSLSREQYF. CDR3 nucleotide sequence: TGTGCCAGCAGCTTAAGCAGGGAGCAGTACTTC.

This clonotype is large by share. V usage is TRBV6-1 and J usage is TRBJ2-1; 9 positions match TRBD2. Germline loops: CDR1 MNHNS, CDR2 SASEGT. This CDR3 region has 15 residues. V shed 5 bases and J 5 bases; nucleotides not matched to a gene: 7. The CDR3 DNA follows: TGTGCCAGCAGTTCACGGGGACTAGCCCACAATGAGCAGTTCTTC. Its protein is CASSSRGLAHNEQFF.

V is TRBV5-1 and J is TRBJ1-2; D unclear. V dropped 0 bases and J dropped 8 bases, with 8 bases sitting between them. In germline, CDR1 is SGHRS, CDR2 YFSETQ. The CDR3 is made up of 12 amino acids. The CDR3 loop reads CASSLDGKGYTF. Here the CDR3 DNA reads TGCGCCAGCAGCTTGGATGGGAAGGGCTACACCTTC.

This clonotype was seen a single time. Without the conserved terminal phenylalanine or tryptophan, this CDR3 likely stems from a read error. The DNA is left out, because the CDR3 cannot be placed on it with certainty; the CDR3 is given as TCRdb lists it. This chain uses TRBV28 with TRBJ2-5; the table's D call TRBD1 went unverified against the DNA. Germline CDR1 is MDHEN and CDR2 is SYDVKM. The CDR3 numbers 19 amino acids, ends counted. The CDR3 sequence is CASSSPMMVVENYEQYFGN.

Remarks on this clonotype: One end of the junction does not line up with germline, which may come from a read error. The rearrangement uses TRBV6-5 and TRBJ2-2; TRBD1 or TRBD2 may be the D gene (5 bases each). This CDR3 is 16 amino acids long. CDR1 is MNHEY, CDR2 SVGAGI, per germline. For the CDR3, the DNA is TGTGCCAGCAGTTACGCAGGGTTCGCGAACACCGGGGAGCTGTACTTC. Amino acid sequence: CASSYAGFANTGELYF.

The chain employs TRBV5-1 and TRBJ2-2; no clear D. The germline V gene encodes CDR1 SGHRS and CDR2 YFSETQ. This CDR3 is built from 13 residues. V gave up 7 bases and J gave up 0 bases, with 7 bases separating them. The DNA for the CDR3 is TGCGCCAGCGTTGCGGCGAACACCGGGGAGCTGTTTTTT. Translated, it gives CASVAANTGELFF.

By frequency in the sample, this clonotype is medium-sized (0.01 to 0.1%). This chain connects TRBV27 to TRBJ2-5; 13 bases are a match to TRBD2. CDR1 is MNHEY and CDR2 is SMNVEV in the germline V gene (reference sequence). After removal of 3 bases from V and 6 bases from J, the junction contained 16 bases not matched to a gene. CDR3 length equals 19 residues. In DNA form, the CDR3 reads TGTGCCAGCAGTTTCTTGCCTACCCTGGGACTAGCGGGACGAAAGACCCAGTACTTC. Translating gives CASSFLPTLGLAGRKTQYF.

The rearrangement links TRBV6-2 or TRBV6-3 to TRBJ2-1; 9 nucleotides align to TRBD1. The DNA end is more similar to TRBJ2-7, so the J call may be wrong. Germline loops: CDR1 MNHEY, CDR2 SVGEGT. CDR3 length: 15 residues. CDR3 nucleotide sequence: TGTGCCAGCAGTTACTCCCGGGACAGGGCCTACGAGCAGTACTTC. Amino acids: CASSYSRDRAYEQYF.

The chain is built from TRBV5-4 and TRBJ2-3, with TRBD1 as a possible D gene (6 bases). CDR1 and CDR2 (germline): SGHNT, YYREEE (reference sequence). CDR3 length: 16 residues. V lost 0 bases, J lost 0 bases, and 11 bases lay in between. CDR3 nucleotides: TGTGCCAGCAGCTTGGGGGGGACAAGGAGCACAGATACGCAGTATTTT. Translating gives CASSLGGTRSTDTQYF. Variable domain in full (rest from reference TRBV5-4 and TRBJ2-3): ETGVTQSPTHLIKTRGQQVTLRCSSQSGHNTVSWYQQALGQGPQFIFQYYREEENGRGNFPPRFSGLQFPNYSSELNVNALELDDSALYLCASSLGGTRSTDTQYFGPGTRLTVL.

This clonotype is a singleton in its sample. Its ends do not fully match the called genes, so a read error is possible. The chain links TRBV7-6 to TRBJ2-3; a possible D gene is TRBD2 (6 bases). Germline CDR1 and CDR2: SGHVS and FNYEAQ. The CDR3 covers 13 residues. CDR3 nucleotide sequence: TGTGCTAGCAGCTTAGCGGAAACAGATACGCAGTATTTT. It specifies CASSLAETDTQYF. Supplemented by reference TRBV7-6 and TRBJ2-3, the full variable domain reads GAGVSQSPRYKVTKRGQDVALRCDPISGHVSLYWYRQALGQGPEFLTYFNYEAQQDKSGLPNDRFSAERPEGSISTLTIQRTEQRDSAMYRCASSLAETDTQYFGPGTRLTVL.

The chain recombines TRBV6-8 with TRBJ2-3; perhaps D is TRBD1 or TRBD2 (5 bases each). The CDR3 is made up of 13 amino acids. With 8 bases removed from V and 11 bases from J, the gap between germline ends came to 20 bases. Germline V gene data show CDR1 as MNHGY and CDR2 as SAAAGT. CDR3 in amino acids: CASSATTLGEQYF. DNA of the CDR3: TGTGCCAGCTCCGCGACCACGTTGGGGGAGCAGTATTTT.

Ten or more counts support this clonotype. The chain recombines TRBV28 with TRBJ2-3; no clear D. The ends were cut back, 11 bases at V and 4 bases at J, with 7 bases in the middle. The CDR3 consists of 10 residues. Germline lookup yields CDR1 MDHEN and CDR2 SYDVKM. The CDR3 region is CASGPDTQYF. The CDR3, as DNA: TGTGCCTCCGGGCCAGATACGCAGTATTTT.

With regard to this clonotype: At one end the junction does not follow the germline gene, possibly because of a read error. The DNA of the CDR3 is TGTGTCAGAAGCTTGGCTAGCGGGATAGATGAGCAGTTCTTC. Its protein is CVRSLASGIDEQFF. The chain links TRBV5-3 to TRBJ2-7; 9 positions match TRBD2. The J call may be wrong; the DNA end is better matched by TRBJ2-1. TRBV5-3 is an ORF; its function is uncertain. The CDR3 spans 14 residues.

The V call is TRBV6-6, the J call TRBJ2-1; 13 bases are shared with TRBD2. The V segment lost 7 bases and the J segment 6 bases; nucleotides outside the gene matches: 9. This CDR3 has 16 amino acids. Germline values: CDR1 MNHNY, CDR2 SVGAGI (reference sequence). The CDR3 DNA is TGTGCCAGCAAAGGACTAGCGGGAGCCTCGTTCAATGAGCAGTTCTTC. This translates into CASKGLAGASFNEQFF.

The chain carries TRBV7-8 and TRBJ2-5; 9 bases fit TRBD2. The assigned J gene may be wrong: the sequence end matches TRBJ2-1 better. In germline, CDR1 is SGHVS, CDR2 FQNEAQ. The CDR3 sequence is 18 residues long. CDR3 bases: TGTGCCAGCAGCTTCCCCAGGGGAGGCGGGAGGGCCAGGAATGAGCAGTTCTTC. This codes for CASSFPRGGGRARNEQFF.

This chain uses TRBV11-3 with TRBJ2-1, with D unresolved. Deletions cut 1 base from V and 10 bases from J, with 14 bases between. This CDR3 contains 14 residues. The germline gives CDR1 SGHNT, CDR2 YENEEA. The CDR3 loop is CASSLGLSYDEQFF. CDR3 nucleotide sequence: TGTGCCAGCAGCTTAGGTCTATCTTACGACGAGCAGTTCTTC.

Many counts were recorded for this clonotype. The chain employs TRBV10-1 and TRBJ2-2; maybe TRBD1 (6 bases). This CDR3 contains 15 residues. The V end was cut by 0 bases, the J end by 2 bases, with 7 bases between. Germline CDR1 and CDR2: WNHNN and SYGVQD (reference sequence). CDR3 residues: CASSESGQNTGELFF. In nucleotides, the CDR3 is TGCGCCAGCAGTGAGTCGGGACAAAACACCGGGGAGCTGTTTTTT.

This chain links TRBV12-3 or TRBV12-4 with TRBJ1-4; D unresolved. This CDR3 contains 13 residues. Trimming removed 5 bases from V and 7 bases from J, with 11 bases in between. The CDR3 is CASSPYHGEKLFF. CDR3 DNA sequence: TGTGCCAGCAGTCCCTACCACGGTGAAAAACTGTTTTTT.

This chain connects TRBV7-6 to TRBJ2-1; no definite D call. CDR1 is SGHVS, CDR2 FNYEAQ, per germline. This CDR3 is built from 14 residues. The V gene lost 1 base and the J gene lost 7 bases, with 11 bases spanning the gap. Here the CDR3 reads CASSLGPVGNEQFF. CDR3 nucleotide sequence: TGTGCCAGCAGCTTAGGGCCGGTTGGGAATGAGCAGTTCTTC.

This clonotype is categorized as medium-sized. The genes are TRBV6-6 and TRBJ2-1; the D gene is possibly TRBD2 (7 bases). The CDR3 contains 17 residues. The V end lost 0 bases, the J end lost 8 bases, and 20 bases lay between the germline ends. Germline V gene data show CDR1 as MNHNY and CDR2 as SVGAGI (reference sequence). The CDR3 DNA is TGTGCCAGCAGTTACTCCTCACGTTGGACGGGGGGCGATGAGCAGTTCTTC. This gives the protein CASSYSSRWTGGDEQFF.

V is TRBV11-3 and J is TRBJ2-4; 13 positions match TRBD2. The J call may be faulty, since TRBJ2-5 better matches the DNA end. Germline V gene lookup returns CDR1 SGHNT and CDR2 YENEEA. The CDR3 extends over 19 amino acids. CDR3 region: CASSSLTSGRRPRLETQYF. The CDR3 nucleotides read TGTGCCAGCAGCTCGTTGACTAGCGGGAGGAGGCCAAGGTTGGAGACCCAGTACTTC.